These 8 T cell receptor beta chains came from one sample sequenced in a study of blood T cell repertoires in COVID-19. The table came from immunoSEQ multiplex PCR; TCRdb's copy has only in-frame clones and leaves some out. The table records around 120,000 clones, about nine tenths of them present only once. The specimen was peripheral blood. Source of these receptors: a woman in her sixties or seventies with acute or convalescent COVID-19.

DNA for the CDR3: TGTGCCAGTAGTCACGGTGGAGGGAAGGGTTCACCCCTCCACTTT. Residues: CASSHGGGKGSPLHF. The chain links TRBV19 to TRBJ1-6; no clear D gene. Germline CDR1 reads LNHDA; CDR2 reads SQIVND (reference sequence). Trimming shortened V by 5 bases and J by 9 bases, and 17 bases separated the two germline ends. The CDR3 runs 15 residues.

The chain uses TRBV30 and TRBJ2-7; TRBD1 matches 8 bases. V shed 0 bases and J 2 bases; nucleotides not matched to a gene: 6. The CDR3 is 15 amino acids. The germline gives CDR1 GTSNPN, CDR2 SVGIG (reference sequence). This CDR3 is CAWSVPGDRTYEQYF. The DNA for the CDR3 is TGTGCCTGGAGTGTACCCGGGGACAGGACCTACGAGCAGTACTTC. Full variable domain (outside the CDR3, taken from reference TRBV30 and TRBJ2-7): SQTIHQWPATLVQPVGSPLSLECTVEGTSNPNLYWYRQAAGRGLQLLFYSVGIGQISSEVPQNLSASRPQDRQFILSSKKLLLSDSGFYLCAWSVPGDRTYEQYFGPGTRLTVT.

This chain links TRBV7-9 with TRBJ2-1; TRBD2 is a possible D gene (5 bases). The CDR3 runs to 13 residues. V was clipped by 5 bases and J by 7 bases, with 12 bases between them. Germline loops: CDR1 SEHNR, CDR2 FQNEAQ (reference sequence). The CDR3 is CASSRGWENEQFF. DNA for the CDR3: TGTGCCAGCAGCCGGGGTTGGGAAAATGAGCAGTTCTTC.

The CDR3 nucleotides are TGTGCCAGCAGCACCCCCGGGGGGGGCCCCTACGAGCAGTACTTC. Protein product: CASSTPGGGPYEQYF. This chain uses TRBV28 with TRBJ2-7, with TRBD2 identical over 8 bases. The CDR3 runs to 15 residues. Germline loops: CDR1 MDHEN, CDR2 SYDVKM. Trimming took 6 bases from V and 2 from J; bases not matched to a gene: 9. The full variable domain, in which reference TRBV28 and TRBJ2-7 provide the parts outside the CDR3, is DVKVTQSSRYLVKRTGEKVFLECVQDMDHENMFWYRQDPGLGLRLIYFSYDVKMKEKGDIPEGYSVSREKKERFSLILESASTNQTSMYLCASSTPGGGPYEQYFGPGTRLTVT.

The V call is TRBV9, the J call TRBJ2-1; D is possibly TRBD2 (7 bases). The V end lost 3 bases, the J end lost 3 bases, and 16 bases lay between the germline ends. Germline loops: CDR1 SGDLS, CDR2 YYNGEE. The CDR3 contains 16 residues. The CDR3 sequence: CASSGLGGGGYNEQFF. The CDR3 DNA follows: TGTGCCAGCAGCGGCCTTGGCGGGGGCGGCTACAATGAGCAGTTCTTC.

This chain links TRBV10-2 with TRBJ1-5, with 7 nucleotides matching TRBD1. Germline CDR1 reads WSHSY; CDR2 reads SAAADI. This CDR3 spans 16 amino acids. J gave up 3 bases and V 3 bases, and 8 bases lay outside the gene matches. CDR3 sequence: CASSDPARGYNQPQHF. CDR3 bases: TGCGCCAGCAGTGATCCGGCCAGGGGGTACAATCAGCCCCAGCATTTT.

The chain couples TRBV2 to TRBJ2-3; 7 bases fit TRBD2. This CDR3 is 18 amino acids long. Germline CDR1 reads SNHLY; CDR2 reads FYNNEI. The V segment lost 3 bases and the J segment 2 bases; nucleotides outside the gene matches: 14. As DNA, the CDR3 is TGTGCCAGCAGTGATCCCAGCGGGGCTGCACAGATCACAGATACGCAGTATTTT. Translating it yields CASSDPSGAAQITDTQYF.

The gene calls are TRBV5-4 and TRBJ2-3; D is unclear. Germline assignment: CDR1 SGHNT and CDR2 YYREEE (reference sequence). The V end lost 0 bases, the J end lost 0 bases, and 5 bases lay between the germline ends. The CDR3 extends over 14 amino acids. CDR3 in DNA: TGTGCCAGCAGCTTGGATTCTAGCACAGATACGCAGTATTTT. Residues: CASSLDSSTDTQYF.